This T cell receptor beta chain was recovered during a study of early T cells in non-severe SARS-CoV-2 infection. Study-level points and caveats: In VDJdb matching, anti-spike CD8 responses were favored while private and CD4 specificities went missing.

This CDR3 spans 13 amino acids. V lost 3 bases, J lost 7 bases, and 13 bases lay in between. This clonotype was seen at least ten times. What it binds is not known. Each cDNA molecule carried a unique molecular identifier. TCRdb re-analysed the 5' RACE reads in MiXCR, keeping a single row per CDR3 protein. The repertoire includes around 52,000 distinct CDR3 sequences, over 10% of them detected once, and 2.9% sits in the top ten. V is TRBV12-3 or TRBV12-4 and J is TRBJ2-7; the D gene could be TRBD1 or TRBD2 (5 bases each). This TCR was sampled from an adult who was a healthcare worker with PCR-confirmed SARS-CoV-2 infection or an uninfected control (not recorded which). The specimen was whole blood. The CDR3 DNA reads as TGTGCCAGCAGTTTCTGGCAGGGAGAGGAGCAGTACTTC. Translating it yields CASSFWQGEEQYF.